Listed here are 16 T cell receptor beta chains from one sample, sequenced in a study of blood T cells in healthy people across ages. A second 7 to 11 cycle PCR used barcoded and J-beta primers. TCRdb recomputed calls from the 5' RACE reads with MiXCR, one row per CDR3 protein. The table has around 900,000 distinct CDR3 sequences, around 54% seen once; the top ten hold 20% to 25%. Sequenced: blood. Receptors originate from a woman aged 60-75 years in good health.

V usage is TRBV27 and J usage is TRBJ2-1; D perhaps matches TRBD1 (6 bases). CDR3 size: 12 residues. CDR1 and CDR2 from the germline V gene are MNHEY and SMNVEV (reference sequence). The V and J ends lost 7 bases and 11 bases respectively, with 15 bases between them. The CDR3 here is CASKQEGTKQFF. CDR3 DNA sequence: TGTGCCAGCAAACAGGAAGGGACAAAGCAGTTCTTC.

The rearrangement uses TRBV7-2 and TRBJ2-6; D remains ambiguous. The germline CDR1 and CDR2 sequences are SGHTA and FQGNSA. The CDR3 runs 15 residues. Trimming cost V 3 bases and J 6 bases, with 12 bases left between them. The CDR3 reads CASSFYGTSANVLTF. Here the CDR3 DNA reads TGTGCCAGCAGCTTCTACGGAACCTCGGCCAACGTCCTGACTTTC.

This clonotype has only a few counts. The chain uses TRBV9 and TRBJ2-7; D gene unclear. This CDR3 spans 16 amino acids. Trimming took 7 bases from V and 3 from J, leaving 23 bases between them. Germline-derived CDR1 and CDR2 are SGDLS and YYNGEE. In nucleotides, the CDR3 is TGTGCCAGCGGGCCGAGGTCAGGCTTATTAGACTACGAGCAGTACTTC. This codes for CASGPRSGLLDYEQYF.

With regard to this clonotype: A junction boundary mismatches the germline segment, possibly from a read error. The chain is built from TRBV5-5 and TRBJ2-6; 9 bases line up with TRBD1. Germline V lookup: CDR1 SGHKS, CDR2 YYEKEE (reference sequence). The CDR3 is 20 amino acids. The CDR3 spells CASSLWTGVAPGFGANALTF. The CDR3 bases are TGTGCCAGCAGCCTATGGACAGGGGTGGCACCTGGTTTTGGGGCCAACGCCCTGACTTTC.

Worth noting for this clonotype: The junction differs from germline at one of its ends, possibly a read error. The V and J genes are TRBV28 and TRBJ2-7, with D possibly TRBD2 on 5 matching bases. This CDR3 comprises 15 residues. From germline, CDR1 is MDHEN and CDR2 SYDVKM. CDR3: CACSSPGTGLYEQYF. CDR3 coding DNA: TGTGCCTGCAGTTCCCCGGGAACCGGGCTTTACGAGCAGTACTTC.

CDR3 coding DNA: TGTGCCAGCAGCTCCCCAGGGGCGGTCTTCTACGAGCAGTACTTC. Amino acids: CASSSPGAVFYEQYF. The chain has TRBV4-2 and TRBJ2-5; D might be TRBD1 (6 bases). The end of the DNA aligns better with TRBJ2-7, so the J call may be wrong. This CDR3 contains 15 residues. In germline, CDR1 is LGHNA, CDR2 YNFKEQ.

The sample holds a few counts of this clonotype. The J gene is TRBJ2-5, the V gene TRBV29-1; 8 nucleotides match TRBD2. CDR3 length: 15 amino acids. Trimming cost V 1 base and J 4 bases; bases outside gene matches: 8. CDR1 and CDR2 (germline): SQVTM, ANQGSEA. The CDR3 bases are TGCAGCGTTGAAGCCCGGGGGGGCCGGGGAGAGACCCAGTACTTC. As protein: CSVEARGGRGETQYF. Combining the CDR3 with reference TRBV29-1 and TRBJ2-5 gives the whole variable domain SAVISQKPSRDICQRGTSLTIQCQVDSQVTMMFWYRQQPGQSLTLIATANQGSEATYESGFVIDKFPISRPNLTFSTLTVSNMSPEDSSIYLCSVEARGGRGETQYFGPGTRLLVL.

The chain recombines TRBV12-3 or TRBV12-4 with TRBJ1-5; D call uncertain. V dropped 6 bases and J dropped 0 bases, with 6 bases sitting between them. The CDR3 covers 13 residues. CDR3 sequence reads: CASRADSNQPQHF. The CDR3 DNA is TGTGCCAGCAGGGCGGATAGCAATCAGCCCCAGCATTTT.

V gene TRBV7-3 combines with J gene TRBJ2-1; D is unresolved. Per germline, CDR1 SGHTA and CDR2 FQGTGA. Trimming stripped 3 bases from V and 4 bases from J, with 10 bases between. The CDR3 spans 14 residues. The DNA for the CDR3 is TGTGCCAGCAGCTTGGACGCGATTTACAATGAGCAGTTCTTC. This codes for CASSLDAIYNEQFF.

This clonotype has ten or more counts. This sequence joins TRBV12-3 or TRBV12-4 and TRBJ1-2, with D maybe TRBD1 (5 bases). The CDR3 consists of 13 residues. V was clipped by 7 bases and J by 6 bases, with 15 bases between them. In DNA, the CDR3 is TGTGCCAGCACCCTGACAGCCAGAAATGGCTACACCTTC. Protein sequence: CASTLTARNGYTF.

A note on this clonotype: A much bigger clone sits one base away, suggesting this may be a read error. The chain recombines TRBV4-3 with TRBJ2-3; D may be TRBD2 (5 bases). CDR3 length: 16 residues. Trimming removed 3 bases from V and 3 bases from J, with 16 bases in between. Looked up from germline, CDR1 is LGHNA and CDR2 is YSLEER. The CDR3 protein is CASSHAAVGVTDTQYF. DNA of the CDR3: TGCGCCAGCAGCCATGCAGCGGTAGGCGTTACAGATACGCAGTATTTT.

The genes are TRBV29-1 and TRBJ2-7; 7 nucleotides line up with TRBD2. After removal of 4 bases from V and 7 bases from J, the junction contained 13 bases not matched to a gene. There are 14 residues in the CDR3. Germline V CDR1 and CDR2: SQVTM, ANQGSEA. Here the CDR3 DNA reads TGCAGCGTTGCGGGGAGGGGCAGCAACAATGAGCAGTACTTC. As protein: CSVAGRGSNNEQYF.

The V and J genes are TRBV4-1 and TRBJ2-1; 8 positions agree with TRBD2. Germline CDR1 is MGHRA and CDR2 is YSYEKL. With V trimmed by 1 base and J by 15 bases, 11 bases remained unmatched. The length of the CDR3 is 14 residues. As DNA, the CDR3 is TGCGCCAGCAGCCAAGTTACCTTAGCGGGGAGCCCGTTCTTC. Protein product: CASSQVTLAGSPFF.

This rearrangement joins TRBV2 to TRBJ2-5, with 11 bases aligning to TRBD2. The CDR3 covers 16 residues. Germline-derived CDR1 and CDR2 are SNHLY and FYNNEI. The trim removed 5 bases at V and 3 bases at J, leaving 8 bases unmatched. The CDR3 coding sequence is TGTGCCAGCAGTAAACCCACTAGCGGGAGTGAAGAGACCCAGTACTTC. Protein sequence: CASSKPTSGSEETQYF.

This clonotype was counted only a few times. The rearrangement uses TRBV27 and TRBJ2-3; D uncertain. The V end lost 3 bases, the J end lost 3 bases, and 7 bases lay between the germline ends. From germline, CDR1 is MNHEY and CDR2 SMNVEV (reference sequence). CDR3 size: 13 residues. The CDR3 spells CASSFSNTDTQYF. In nucleotides, the CDR3 is TGTGCCAGCAGTTTTTCGAATACAGATACGCAGTATTTT.

The chain employs TRBV3-1 and TRBJ2-7; 9 bases fit TRBD1. Looked up from germline, CDR1 is LGHDT and CDR2 is YNNKEL (reference sequence). The CDR3 length is 15 residues. V trimming: 3 bases; J trimming: 3 bases; junction bases outside the gene matches: 6. The CDR3 sequence: CASSQGRQGDYEQYF. DNA of the CDR3: TGTGCCAGCAGCCAGGGTCGACAGGGGGACTACGAGCAGTACTTC.